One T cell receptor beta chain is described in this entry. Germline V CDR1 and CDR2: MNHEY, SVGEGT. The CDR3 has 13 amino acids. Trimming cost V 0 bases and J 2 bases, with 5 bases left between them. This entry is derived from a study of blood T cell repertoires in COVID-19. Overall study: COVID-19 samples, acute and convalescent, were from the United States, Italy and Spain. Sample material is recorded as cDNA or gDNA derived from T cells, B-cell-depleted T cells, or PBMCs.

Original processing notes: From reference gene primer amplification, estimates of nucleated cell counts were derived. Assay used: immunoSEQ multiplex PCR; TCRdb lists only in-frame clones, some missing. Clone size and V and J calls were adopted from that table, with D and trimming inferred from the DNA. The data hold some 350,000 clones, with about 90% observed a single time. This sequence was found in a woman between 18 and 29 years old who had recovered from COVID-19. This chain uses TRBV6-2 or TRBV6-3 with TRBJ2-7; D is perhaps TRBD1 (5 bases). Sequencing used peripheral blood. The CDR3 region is CASSYSTAYEQYV. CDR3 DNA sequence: TGTGCCAGCAGTTACTCGACAGCCTACGAGCAGTACGTC.